This entry lists 6 T cell receptor beta chains sequenced from one sample in a study of T cells in women clearing cervical HPV infection. The repertoire was sequenced with immunoSEQ multiplex PCR; TCRdb's copy has only in-frame clones and lacks some. This listing includes approximately 18,000 clones. Sequenced input: blood buffy coat. These receptors were collected from a woman aged 18-70 years with a cervical HPV16 infection that either progressed to CIN3+ or cleared (not recorded which).

CDR3: CASSQEGQGVPLHF. The DNA read from the CDR3 is TGCGCCAGCAGCCAAGAGGGGCAGGGTGTACCC. V and J are TRBV4-1 and TRBJ1-6, with D tentatively TRBD1 (5 bases). The read comes to an end 3 residues before the CDR3 does, leaving the germline J gene to fill in the end. From germline, CDR1 is MGHRA and CDR2 YSYEKL. The CDR3 is made up of 14 amino acids. Trimming removed 0 bases from V and 12 bases from J, with 12 bases in between.

As to this clone: The read falls 3 residues short of the CDR3 end, and the missing part is taken from the germline J gene. The V gene is TRBV5-1, the J gene TRBJ2-3, with 10 bases matching TRBD1. Germline CDR1 is SGHRS and CDR2 is YFSETQ. After removal of 0 bases from V and 6 bases from J, the junction contained 7 bases not matched to a gene. The CDR3 is 16 amino acids. The CDR3 loop is CASSLGGTGVIDTQYF. The covered CDR3 bases are TGCGCCAGCAGCTTGGGTGGGACAGGGGTAATCGATACG.

About this clone: With the read ending 3 residues before the CDR3 end, the germline J gene is used to fill in that end. This sequence joins TRBV20-1 and TRBJ2-7; 8 positions match TRBD2. J lost 2 bases, V lost 6 bases, and 6 bases had no gene match. CDR1 DFQATT and CDR2 SNEGSKA come from the germline V gene (reference sequence). This CDR3 has 13 amino acids. The CDR3 spells CSAAGGRTYEQYF. The DNA read from the CDR3 is TGCAGTGCCGCGGGAGGCCGCACCTACGAG.

As concerns this clone: The read terminates 3 residues before the CDR3 end, so the remaining end is supplied by the germline J gene. The J gene is TRBJ1-1, the V gene TRBV29-1, with D perhaps matching TRBD1 (6 bases). Germline lookup yields CDR1 SQVTM and CDR2 ANQGSEA. The CDR3 has 16 residues. Incomplete CDR3 DNA: TGCAGCGTTGGCGGAGACGGGACACCATCCCCAGTTAAA. The encoded protein is CSVGGDGTPSPVK. The entire CDR3 protein reads CSVGGDGTPSPVKAFF.

Partial CDR3 DNA: TGCAGTGCTAGGGCCTCCGGCGGGGGGGTTGGTGAAAAA. Translating it yields CSARASGGGVGEK. In full, the CDR3 reads CSARASGGGVGEKLFF. The chain employs TRBV20-1 and TRBJ1-4, with a weak D call TRBD1 (5 bases). Read sequence stops 3 residues before the CDR3 end, and the germline J gene provides the missing end. Germline V gives CDR1 DFQATT, CDR2 SNEGSKA (reference sequence). CDR3 length: 16 residues. V was clipped by 3 bases and J by 7 bases, with 21 bases between them.

About this clone: From the germline J gene comes the end of the CDR3, since the read stops 3 residues before it. The V and J genes are TRBV5-1 and TRBJ2-3; tentatively, D is TRBD1 (5 bases). The germline V gene encodes CDR1 SGHRS and CDR2 YFSETQ. The CDR3 is 14 amino acids. The V gene lost 5 bases and the J gene lost 2 bases, with 12 bases spanning the gap. This CDR3 reads CASRLAGFTDTQYF. CDR3 DNA, as far as it was read: TGCGCCAGCAGGTTAGCAGGGTTCACAGATACG.